This passage covers 30 T cell receptor beta chains from one sample sequenced in a study of brain T cells in children with intractable seizures. Here immunoSEQ multiplex PCR was the method, and the copy in TCRdb shows in-frame clones only, minus some. Of roughly 80,000 clones listed, around nine tenths are singletons. The sample here was peripheral blood, taken at surgery. The receptors originated from a girl aged 2 to 10 with Rasmussen encephalitis and intractable seizures.

The chain joins TRBV7-6 to TRBJ1-1, with D uncertain. V shed 1 base and J shed 0 bases, with 12 bases lying between them. This CDR3 is 16 amino acids long. Germline lookup yields CDR1 SGHVS and CDR2 FNYEAQ. The CDR3 loop reads CASSLEGGVMNTEAFF. The DNA of the CDR3 is TGTGCCAGCAGCTTAGAAGGCGGGGTTATGAACACTGAAGCTTTCTTT.

The chain employs TRBV4-2 and TRBJ2-1; D perhaps matches TRBD2 (5 bases). The CDR3 loop spans 17 amino acids. The germline V and J ends were trimmed by 5 bases and 0 bases, with 17 bases remaining between them. Germline lookup yields CDR1 LGHNA and CDR2 YNFKEQ. CDR3 DNA: TGTGCCAGCAGCGAAAATCTAGCCGAGAGCTCCTACAATGAGCAGTTCTTC. Its protein is CASSENLAESSYNEQFF.

This rearrangement joins TRBV2 to TRBJ1-1, with D uncertain. Trimming took 4 bases from V and 4 from J, leaving 13 bases between them. This CDR3 is 14 amino acids long. CDR1 is SNHLY and CDR2 is FYNNEI in the germline V gene. CDR3 sequence: CASSGRGGGTEAFF. In nucleotides, the CDR3 is TGTGCCAGCAGTGGTAGAGGAGGAGGCACTGAAGCTTTCTTT.

This clone appeared once. This sequence joins TRBV12-2 and TRBJ2-3; TRBD1, the table's D call, was not compared with the DNA. TRBV12-2 is listed as a pseudogene. The CDR3 is made up of 15 amino acids. CDR3 protein: CASRLDTVSTDTQYF. The CDR3 nucleotides read TGTGCAAGTCGCTTAGATACAGTGAGCACAGATACGCAGTATTTT.

The CDR3 protein is CASGTDYQPQHF. CDR3 bases: TGTGCCAGCGGGACGGATTATCAGCCCCAGCATTTT. The chain couples TRBV6-7 to TRBJ1-5, with TRBD1 as a possible D gene (5 bases). TRBV6-7 is flagged as an ORF with uncertain function. CDR3 length: 12 amino acids. V dropped 8 bases and J dropped 5 bases, with 10 bases sitting between them.

V and J are TRBV7-6 and TRBJ1-4; weak D call: TRBD1 (6 bases). Trimming took 4 bases from V and 6 from J, leaving 24 bases between them. CDR1 is SGHVS, CDR2 FNYEAQ, per germline. The CDR3 spans 18 residues. CDR3: CASSYHPTGLPVYEKLFF. Written as DNA, the CDR3 is TGTGCCAGCAGCTACCACCCCACAGGGTTACCGGTGTATGAAAAACTGTTTTTT.

The rearrangement uses TRBV5-1 and TRBJ1-1; tentatively, D is TRBD1 (5 bases). The CDR3 contains 15 residues. Germline CDR1 SGHRS, CDR2 YFSETQ. V lost 2 bases to trimming and J lost 0 bases, with 11 bases between them. CDR3 region: CASSFAGLMNTEAFF. Written as DNA, the CDR3 is TGCGCCAGCAGCTTCGCGGGACTGATGAACACTGAAGCTTTCTTT.

This clone has more than one count but fewer than ten. This chain joins TRBV4-2 and TRBJ1-2; 11 nucleotides align to TRBD1. This CDR3 has 15 amino acids. V dropped 4 bases and J dropped 6; count of bases not matched to a gene: 7. Germline lookup yields CDR1 LGHNA and CDR2 YNFKEQ. The CDR3 DNA sequence: TGTGCCAGCAGCCTAGGACAGGGGGCCCTCAATGGCTACACCTTC. Its protein is CASSLGQGALNGYTF.

This sequence joins TRBV5-1 and TRBJ1-2; unclear D gene. In germline, CDR1 is SGHRS, CDR2 YFSETQ. The CDR3 extends over 12 amino acids. With 0 bases removed from V and 7 bases from J, the gap between germline ends came to 7 bases. This CDR3 reads CASSLGISGYTF. The CDR3 DNA is TGCGCCAGCAGCTTGGGTATTAGTGGCTACACCTTC.

The chain combines TRBV10-2 with TRBJ1-1; 12 nucleotides match TRBD1. The CDR3 loop spans 15 amino acids. V lost 8 bases and J lost 0; bases outside the gene matches: 4. The V gene's germline CDR1 is WSHSY and CDR2 SAAADI. Here the CDR3 DNA reads TGCGCCAGCGCGGGACAGGGGGCGATGAACACTGAAGCTTTCTTT. It specifies CASAGQGAMNTEAFF.

With regard to this clone: A read error may account for a junction end that differs from germline. V and J are TRBV5-5 and TRBJ2-1; 12 bases fit TRBD2. This CDR3 is 15 amino acids long. Germline CDR1 SGHKS, CDR2 YYEKEE (reference sequence). CDR3 sequence (DNA): TGTACCAGCAGCTTTGTACTAGCGGGAGGCCTTGAGCAGTTCTTC. Protein sequence: CTSSFVLAGGLEQFF.

This chain links TRBV4-1 with TRBJ1-2, with 7 bases that match TRBD1. Trimming removed 1 base from V and 7 bases from J; junction bases left unmatched: 9. The CDR3 contains 15 residues. Germline CDR1 MGHRA, CDR2 YSYEKL. The DNA for the CDR3 is TGCGCCAGCAGCCAAGTCGGACAGGCTCGGCGTGGCTACACCTTC. Protein: CASSQVGQARRGYTF.

This clone was counted a single time. The chain's CDR3 is CASSSPTRGGINYGYTF. In DNA form, the CDR3 reads TGTGCCAGCAGTTCGCCGACCAGGGGGGGTATAAACTATGGCTACACCTTC. The rearrangement joins TRBV27 to TRBJ1-2; 7 positions agree with TRBD1. The germline V gene encodes CDR1 MNHEY and CDR2 SMNVEV (reference sequence). CDR3 length: 17 amino acids. With 4 bases clipped from V and 2 bases from J, the junction kept 13 bases outside the gene matches.

The chain links TRBV7-9 to TRBJ1-2, with D perhaps TRBD1 (5 bases). The CDR3 spans 15 residues. The germline gives CDR1 SEHNR, CDR2 FQNEAQ (reference sequence). Trimming left V 2 bases short and J 5 bases short, with 15 bases between. CDR3 protein: CASSLRSRETYGYTF. For the CDR3, the DNA is TGTGCCAGCAGCTTAAGGTCCAGGGAGACGTATGGCTACACCTTC.

The chain uses TRBV6-1 and TRBJ1-3; 7 positions agree with TRBD1. The J segment lost 1 base and the V segment lost 3 bases, leaving 3 bases of the junction unmatched. In germline, CDR1 is MNHNS, CDR2 SASEGT. This CDR3 contains 15 residues. CDR3 DNA: TGTGCCAGCAGTGACAGGGGGTTATCTGGAAACACCATATATTTT. Translating it yields CASSDRGLSGNTIYF.

The chain links TRBV3-1 (or the pseudogene TRBV3-2) to TRBJ1-1, with TRBD1 matching 11 bases. Germline-derived CDR1 and CDR2 are LGHDT and YNNKEL (reference sequence). This CDR3 contains 15 residues. V shed 3 bases and J 4 bases; nucleotides not matched to a gene: 4. In DNA form, the CDR3 reads TGTGCCAGCAGCCAGCACGGGACAGGGGGCACTGAAGCTTTCTTT. Amino acids: CASSQHGTGGTEAFF.

This chain links TRBV18 with TRBJ2-1; 8 nucleotides match TRBD1. This CDR3 has 17 residues. Germline values: CDR1 KGHSH, CDR2 LQKENI. The V and J ends lost 4 bases and 4 bases, in that order; junction bases with no gene match: 12. The CDR3 sequence is CASSRAQGVLLYNEQFF. DNA for the CDR3: TGTGCCAGCTCACGCGCACAGGGGGTCCTACTTTACAATGAGCAGTTCTTC. Complete variable domain (other parts from reference TRBV18 and TRBJ2-1): NAGVMQNPRHLVRRRGQEARLRCSPMKGHSHVYWYRQLPEEGLKFMVYLQKENIIDESGMPKERFSAEFPKEGPSILRIQQVVRGDSAAYFCASSRAQGVLLYNEQFFGPGTRLTVL.

Here the CDR3 DNA reads TGTGCCAGCAGCTTAGGCAATATCTCACCCCTCCACTTT. Translated, it gives CASSLGNISPLHF. V and J are TRBV13 and TRBJ1-6; no definite D call. Germline CDR1 and CDR2: PRHDT and FYEKMQ (reference sequence). Trimming left V 0 bases short and J 10 bases short, with 7 bases between. The CDR3 extends over 13 amino acids.

The chain joins TRBV3-1 (or the pseudogene TRBV3-2) to TRBJ2-5; 8 bases map to TRBD2. The CDR3 is 15 amino acids. V dropped 0 bases and J dropped 4; count of bases not matched to a gene: 4. The germline CDR1 and CDR2 sequences are LGHDT and YNNKEL (reference sequence). The CDR3 DNA reads TGTGCCAGCAGCCAAGATACGGGAGGGGGAGAGACCCAGTACTTC. Protein product: CASSQDTGGGETQYF.

This chain connects TRBV7-2 to TRBJ2-5, with unresolved D. Trimming pared 4 bases from V and 5 bases from J, leaving 11 bases between. The CDR3 covers 13 residues. Germline V gives CDR1 SGHTA, CDR2 FQGNSA. The CDR3: CASSSRRVETQYF. CDR3 in DNA: TGTGCCAGCAGCTCCCGAAGGGTTGAGACCCAGTACTTC.

This chain joins TRBV24-1 and TRBJ1-5, with 7 bases identical to TRBD1. CDR1 KGHDR and CDR2 SFDVKD come from the germline V gene. This CDR3 is built from 14 residues. Trimming cost V 6 bases and J 4 bases; bases outside gene matches: 5. In DNA form, the CDR3 reads TGTGCCACCAGTTCCGGGACAGTGAATCAGCCCCAGCATTTT. Its translation: CATSSGTVNQPQHF.

V and J are TRBV9 and TRBJ2-2; D possibly corresponds to TRBD2 (6 bases). CDR1 is SGDLS, CDR2 YYNGEE, per germline. V lost 0 bases and J lost 6, with 15 bases in between. The CDR3 length is 16 residues. In DNA, the CDR3 is TGTGCCAGCAGCGTAGATCCGGGGAGGAGGGCCGGGGAGCTGTTTTTT. Protein product: CASSVDPGRRAGELFF. Full variable domain (rest looked up from reference TRBV9 and TRBJ2-2): DSGVTQTPKHLITATGQRVTLRCSPRSGDLSVYWYQQSLDQGLQFLIQYYNGEERAKGNILERFSAQQFPDLHSELNLSSLELGDSALYFCASSVDPGRRAGELFFGEGSRLTVL.

This sequence joins TRBV14 and TRBJ2-2; D is unresolved. The CDR3 length is 14 residues. Trimming stripped 1 base from V and 7 bases from J, with 10 bases between. The germline CDR1 and CDR2 sequences are SGHDN and FVKESK. CDR3 nucleotides: TGTGCCAGCAGCCAAGTCGCTAGAGGCGGGGAGCTGTTTTTT. It is translated as CASSQVARGGELFF.

The CDR3 DNA is TGCAGTGCGTGGGACGGTGAAAAACTGTTTTTT. Amino acid sequence: CSAWDGEKLFF. The chain is built from TRBV20-1 and TRBJ1-4; possible D gene TRBD1, 5 bases. Germline CDR1 and CDR2: DFQATT and SNEGSKA (reference sequence). V lost 6 bases to trimming and J lost 7 bases, with 9 bases between them. The CDR3 has 11 residues.

The chain couples TRBV19 to TRBJ2-7; D uncertain. This CDR3 is built from 11 residues. V dropped 5 bases and J dropped 3 bases, with 5 bases sitting between them. The germline V gene has CDR1 LNHDA and CDR2 SQIVND (reference sequence). The chain's CDR3 is CASSPHYEQYF. DNA for the CDR3: TGTGCCAGTAGTCCCCACTACGAGCAGTACTTC.

This clone was observed a single time. The chain recombines TRBV5-1 with TRBJ2-3, with D perhaps matching TRBD2 (6 bases). CDR1 is SGHRS and CDR2 is YFSETQ in the germline V gene. The V end was cut by 0 bases, the J end by 1 base, with 6 bases between. The length of the CDR3 is 14 residues. The CDR3 coding sequence is TGCGCCAGCAGCTTGGAGCGGGGCACAGATACGCAGTATTTT. Protein product: CASSLERGTDTQYF.

Worth noting for this clone: Other DNA sequences within the sample encode an identical CDR3. This chain uses TRBV27 with TRBJ1-2, with TRBD1 as a possible D gene (6 bases). The ends were cut back, 2 bases at V and 4 bases at J, with 8 bases in the middle. The V gene's germline CDR1 is MNHEY and CDR2 SMNVEV (reference sequence). The CDR3 spans 13 residues. The CDR3 is CASSLRGGYGYTF. DNA for the CDR3: TGTGCCAGCAGTTTAAGGGGGGGCTATGGCTACACCTTC.

V is TRBV7-2 and J is TRBJ1-4; 7 bases agree with TRBD1. With 5 bases clipped from V and 8 bases from J, the junction kept 11 bases outside the gene matches. Germline CDR1 SGHTA, CDR2 FQGNSA. CDR3 size: 15 residues. Here the CDR3 reads CASSTQGQPGEKLFF. Written as DNA, the CDR3 is TGTGCCAGCAGCACTCAGGGACAGCCAGGGGAAAAACTGTTTTTT.

The chain joins TRBV7-3 to TRBJ2-2, with 8 positions matching TRBD1. Germline V gene lookup returns CDR1 SGHTA and CDR2 FQGTGA. The V and J ends lost 5 bases and 4 bases, in that order; junction bases with no gene match: 9. There are 16 residues in the CDR3. CDR3: CASSRRQGRGTGELFF. In DNA form, the CDR3 reads TGTGCCAGCAGCCGAAGACAGGGGCGCGGCACCGGGGAGCTGTTTTTT.

This clone was recorded once. This rearrangement joins TRBV5-1 to TRBJ2-7, with D tentatively TRBD1 (5 bases). With 4 bases removed from V and 5 bases from J, the gap between germline ends came to 19 bases. The CDR3 has 15 residues. Germline loops: CDR1 SGHRS, CDR2 YFSETQ. This CDR3 is CASSVKSRGKDEQYF. The CDR3 DNA reads TGCGCCAGCAGCGTAAAGTCTAGGGGTAAAGACGAGCAGTACTTC.